The following is a T cell receptor (beta chain) sequence with its context. At one boundary the junction diverges from the germline segment, which might be a read error. The CDR3 extends over 13 amino acids. Germline V CDR1 and CDR2: SEHNR, FQNEAQ (reference sequence). These data belong to a study of control samples from healthy donors and cancer patients. This table comes from immunoSEQ multiplex PCR, and its TCRdb copy is limited to in-frame clones, with some not included. The data show 45,000 to 60,000 clones, with approximately 92% seen just once and roughly 0.8% held by the top ten. This rearrangement joins TRBV7-9 to TRBJ2-1, with a tentative D call TRBD1 (6 bases). Material: PBMCs. The TCR originated in a man aged 25 to 40 with colorectal cancer. In nucleotides, the CDR3 is TGTGCCAGCAGCTTAGCCACAGGGCGGAAAATACTCTTC. Its translation is CASSLATGRKILF. Full variable domain (missing parts from reference TRBV7-9 and TRBJ2-1): DTGVSQNPRHKITKRGQNVTFRCDPISEHNRLYWYRQTLGQGPEFLTYFQNEAQLEKSRLLSDRFSAERPKGSFSTLEIQRTEQGDSAMYLCASSLATGRKILFGPGTRLTVL.